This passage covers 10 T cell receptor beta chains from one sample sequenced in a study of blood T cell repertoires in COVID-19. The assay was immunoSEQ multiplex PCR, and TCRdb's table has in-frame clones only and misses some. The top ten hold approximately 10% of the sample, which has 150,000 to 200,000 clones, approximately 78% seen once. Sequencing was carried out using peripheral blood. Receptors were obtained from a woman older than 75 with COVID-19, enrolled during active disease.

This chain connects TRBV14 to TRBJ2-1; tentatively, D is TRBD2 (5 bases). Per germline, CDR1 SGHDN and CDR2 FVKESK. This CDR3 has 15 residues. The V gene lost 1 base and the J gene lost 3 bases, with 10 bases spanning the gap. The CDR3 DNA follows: TGTGCCAGCAGCCAAGTTGGTGGGAGCTACAATGAGCAGTTCTTC. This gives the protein CASSQVGGSYNEQFF.

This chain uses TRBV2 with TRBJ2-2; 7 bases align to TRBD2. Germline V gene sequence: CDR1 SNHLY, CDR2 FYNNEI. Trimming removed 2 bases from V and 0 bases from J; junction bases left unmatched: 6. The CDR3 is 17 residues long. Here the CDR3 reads CASSEYPSGSNTGELFF. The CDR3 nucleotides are TGTGCCAGCAGTGAATATCCTAGCGGCTCGAACACCGGGGAGCTGTTTTTT. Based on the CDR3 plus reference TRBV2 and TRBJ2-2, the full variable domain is EPEVTQTPSHQVTQMGQEVILRCVPISNHLYFYWYRQILGQKVEFLVSFYNNEISEKSEIFDDQFSVERPDGSNFTLKIRSTKLEDSAMYFCASSEYPSGSNTGELFFGEGSRLTVL.

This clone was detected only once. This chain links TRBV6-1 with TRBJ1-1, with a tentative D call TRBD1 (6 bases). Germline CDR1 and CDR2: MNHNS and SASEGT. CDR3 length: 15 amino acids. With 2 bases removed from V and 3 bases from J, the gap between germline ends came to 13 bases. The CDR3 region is CASSELSSGDTEAFF. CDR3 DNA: TGTGCCAGCAGTGAATTGTCCTCAGGGGACACTGAAGCTTTCTTT.

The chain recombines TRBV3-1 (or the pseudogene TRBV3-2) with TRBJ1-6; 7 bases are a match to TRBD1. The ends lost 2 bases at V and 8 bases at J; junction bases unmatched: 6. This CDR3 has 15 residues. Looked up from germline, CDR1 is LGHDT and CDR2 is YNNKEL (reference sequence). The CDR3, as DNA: TGTGCCAGCAGCCAACAGCAGGGGGTGCATTCACCCCTCCACTTT. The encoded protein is CASSQQQGVHSPLHF.

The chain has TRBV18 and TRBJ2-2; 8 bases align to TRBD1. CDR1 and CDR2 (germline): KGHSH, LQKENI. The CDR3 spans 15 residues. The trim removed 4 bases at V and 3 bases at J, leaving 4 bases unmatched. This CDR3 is CASSQRTGHTGELFF. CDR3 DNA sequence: TGTGCCAGCTCACAGAGGACAGGGCACACCGGGGAGCTGTTTTTT.

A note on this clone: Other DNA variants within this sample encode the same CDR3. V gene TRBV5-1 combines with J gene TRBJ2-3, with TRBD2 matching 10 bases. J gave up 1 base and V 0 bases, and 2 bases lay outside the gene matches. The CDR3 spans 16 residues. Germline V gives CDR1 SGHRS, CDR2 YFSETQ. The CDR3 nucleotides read TGCGCCAGCAGCTTGGCCGGGACTAGCGGCACAGATACGCAGTATTTT. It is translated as CASSLAGTSGTDTQYF.

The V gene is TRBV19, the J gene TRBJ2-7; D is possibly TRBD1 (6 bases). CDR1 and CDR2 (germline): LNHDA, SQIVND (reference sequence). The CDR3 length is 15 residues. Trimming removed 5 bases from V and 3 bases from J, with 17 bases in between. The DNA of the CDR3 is TGTGCCAGTAGTGTGGCAGGGGCTTTCTTCTACGAGCAGTACTTC. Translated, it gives CASSVAGAFFYEQYF.

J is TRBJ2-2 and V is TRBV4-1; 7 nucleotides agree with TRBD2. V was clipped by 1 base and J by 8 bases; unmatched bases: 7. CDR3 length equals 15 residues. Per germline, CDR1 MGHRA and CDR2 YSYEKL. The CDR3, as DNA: TGCGCCAGCAGCCAAGTTAGGCGGGAGAGGGGGGAGCTGTTTTTT. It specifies CASSQVRRERGELFF.

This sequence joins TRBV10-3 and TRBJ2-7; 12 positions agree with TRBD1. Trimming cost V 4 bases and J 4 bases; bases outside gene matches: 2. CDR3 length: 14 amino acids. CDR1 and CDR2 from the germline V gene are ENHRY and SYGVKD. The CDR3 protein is CAISAGQGAYEQYF. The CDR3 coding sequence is TGTGCCATCAGTGCGGGACAGGGGGCATACGAGCAGTACTTC.

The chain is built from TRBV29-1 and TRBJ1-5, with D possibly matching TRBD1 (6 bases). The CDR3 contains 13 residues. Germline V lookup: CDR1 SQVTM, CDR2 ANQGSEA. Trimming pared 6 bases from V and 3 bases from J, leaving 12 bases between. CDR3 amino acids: CSVVDRVNQPQHF. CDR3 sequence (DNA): TGCAGCGTCGTGGACAGAGTCAATCAGCCCCAGCATTTT.